The 29 T cell receptor beta chains listed next were all sequenced from one sample in a study of blood T cell repertoires in COVID-19. Assay: immunoSEQ multiplex PCR; the TCRdb copy retains only in-frame clones and omits some. The sample has tens of thousands of clones, 79% seen once. Sequenced material: peripheral blood. Receptors were obtained from a man aged 60-69 years with active or convalescent COVID-19.

The chain employs TRBV3-1 (or the pseudogene TRBV3-2) and TRBJ2-3, with 14 nucleotides matching TRBD2. V trimming: 2 bases; J trimming: 2 bases; junction bases outside the gene matches: 3. The V gene's germline CDR1 is LGHDT and CDR2 YNNKEL (reference sequence). The CDR3 contains 17 residues. The CDR3 DNA reads as TGTGCCAGCAGCCAAAGGACTAGCGGGGGGCCCACAGATACGCAGTATTTT. Residues: CASSQRTSGGPTDTQYF.

This chain connects TRBV5-4 to TRBJ2-7; 8 bases agree with TRBD2. Germline lookup yields CDR1 SGHNT and CDR2 YYREEE (reference sequence). The length of the CDR3 is 15 residues. V lost 5 bases, J lost 3 bases, and 10 bases stayed unmatched. The CDR3: CASSPGGTRSYEQYF. CDR3 coding DNA: TGTGCCAGCAGTCCTGGCGGGACTAGGAGCTACGAGCAGTACTTC.

V gene TRBV9 combines with J gene TRBJ2-3; 10 bases agree with TRBD1. The CDR3 totals 17 residues. V lost 0 bases to trimming and J lost 1 base; unmatched junction nucleotides: 5. The V gene's germline CDR1 is SGDLS and CDR2 YYNGEE. This chain's CDR3 is CASSVGVGTGGTDTQYF. CDR3 DNA sequence: TGTGCCAGCAGCGTAGGGGTCGGGACAGGGGGCACAGATACGCAGTATTTT.

This clone came up once. V usage is TRBV7-7 and J usage is TRBJ2-5, with TRBD2 matching 10 bases. V gave up 1 base and J gave up 5 bases; unmatched junction bases: 7. The CDR3 has 16 residues. Germline V gene lookup returns CDR1 SSHAT and CDR2 FNYEAQ (reference sequence). The CDR3 nucleotides are TGTGCCAGCAGCTTAGGGAGCGGGGGGGCCCTTGAGACCCAGTACTTC. It is translated as CASSLGSGGALETQYF.

The rearrangement joins TRBV30 to TRBJ2-1, with 8 positions matching TRBD2. V lost 0 bases and J lost 7; bases outside the gene matches: 5. This CDR3 has 14 amino acids. Germline V gene sequence: CDR1 GTSNPN, CDR2 SVGIG (reference sequence). The CDR3 DNA is TGTGCCTGGAGTGTTGCGGGGGGATGGAATGAGCAGTTCTTC. The encoded protein is CAWSVAGGWNEQFF.

The chain uses TRBV3-1 (or the pseudogene TRBV3-2) and TRBJ1-1; D is undetermined. V lost 6 bases and J 6 bases, leaving 14 bases between the germline ends. The CDR3 has 13 residues. The germline V gene encodes CDR1 LGHDT and CDR2 YNNKEL (reference sequence). The CDR3 spells CASSPRGGSEAFF. In DNA, the CDR3 is TGTGCCAGCAGTCCCCGGGGAGGGTCTGAAGCTTTCTTT.

In this sample, this clone turned up once. This chain links TRBV27 with TRBJ2-1, with 10 bases matching TRBD2. Germline CDR1 and CDR2: MNHEY and SMNVEV (reference sequence). The V and J ends lost 6 bases and 7 bases, in that order; junction bases with no gene match: 6. CDR3 size: 14 residues. CDR3 residues: CASSEAGGSNEQFF. The CDR3 region has the DNA TGTGCCAGCAGCGAAGCGGGGGGGTCGAATGAGCAGTTCTTC.

V usage is TRBV6-5 and J usage is TRBJ1-2; tentative D call: TRBD1 (5 bases). Trimming shortened V by 6 bases and J by 4 bases, and 18 bases separated the two germline ends. CDR3 size: 15 residues. Germline CDR1 MNHEY, CDR2 SVGAGI. The CDR3, as DNA: TGTGCCAGCAGCCCCGGACAACCAGTGACCTATGGCTACACCTTC. Translation: CASSPGQPVTYGYTF.

The rearrangement links TRBV19 to TRBJ1-2, with 10 bases fitting TRBD1. CDR1 and CDR2 from the germline V gene are LNHDA and SQIVND (reference sequence). This CDR3 spans 13 amino acids. The ends lost 5 bases at V and 3 bases at J; junction bases unmatched: 0. CDR3 DNA: TGTGCCAGTAGTGGGACAGGGGACTATGGCTACACCTTC. This codes for CASSGTGDYGYTF.

The chain employs TRBV7-2 and TRBJ1-5; TRBD1 matches 8 bases. The CDR3 runs 15 residues. CDR1 and CDR2 from the germline V gene are SGHTA and FQGNSA. The trim removed 1 base at V and 5 bases at J, leaving 4 bases unmatched. The CDR3 bases are TGTGCCAGCAGCTTAGGAAACAGGGGGGATCAGCCCCAGCATTTT. This translates into CASSLGNRGDQPQHF.

The CDR3 sequence is CASSLDQGYHGYTF. DNA of the CDR3: TGTGCCAGCAGCTTAGATCAGGGGTATCATGGCTACACCTTC. The chain has TRBV7-9 and TRBJ1-2; the D gene is possibly TRBD1 (6 bases). The germline gives CDR1 SEHNR, CDR2 FQNEAQ (reference sequence). The CDR3 contains 14 residues. Trimming removed 1 base at V and 6 bases at J, with 12 bases between.

The genes are TRBV6-5 and TRBJ1-1; possibly TRBD1 for D (5 bases). V lost 2 bases to trimming and J lost 3 bases, with 10 bases between them. Per germline, CDR1 MNHEY and CDR2 SVGAGI. This CDR3 contains 14 residues. The chain's CDR3 is CASSYTRADTEAFF. CDR3 DNA sequence: TGTGCCAGCAGTTACACCAGGGCTGACACTGAAGCTTTCTTT.

V usage is TRBV19 and J usage is TRBJ2-7, with 8 bases identical to TRBD1. Germline V gives CDR1 LNHDA, CDR2 SQIVND (reference sequence). This CDR3 comprises 16 residues. The junction had 9 bases not matched to a gene; V was cut back by 5 bases and J by 0 bases. The CDR3 here is CASSPRRTGLSYEQYF. DNA of the CDR3: TGTGCCAGTAGTCCCCGACGGACAGGGCTCTCCTACGAGCAGTACTTC.

This chain uses TRBV19 with TRBJ2-2, with D tentatively TRBD1 (6 bases). The CDR3 sequence is 14 residues long. Germline V gene data show CDR1 as LNHDA and CDR2 as SQIVND (reference sequence). V lost 3 bases and J lost 7, with 12 bases in between. DNA for the CDR3: TGTGCCAGTAGTATGAACAGGGTTAACGGGGAGCTGTTTTTT. Residues: CASSMNRVNGELFF. The whole variable domain, filled in from reference TRBV19 and TRBJ2-2, reads DGGITQSPKYLFRKEGQNVTLSCEQNLNHDAMYWYRQDPGQGLRLIYYSQIVNDFQKGDIAEGYSVSREKKESFPLTVTSAQKNPTAFYLCASSMNRVNGELFFGEGSRLTVL.

This rearrangement joins TRBV19 to TRBJ2-1, with 8 positions matching TRBD1. The germline V gene has CDR1 LNHDA and CDR2 SQIVND (reference sequence). The CDR3 consists of 14 residues. The V gene end was trimmed by 4 bases and the J gene end by 4 bases; junction bases not matched to a gene: 3. CDR3 sequence reads: CASSRTGRYNEQFF. CDR3 nucleotide sequence: TGTGCCAGTAGTAGGACAGGGAGATACAATGAGCAGTTCTTC. Based on the CDR3 plus reference TRBV19 and TRBJ2-1, the full variable domain is DGGITQSPKYLFRKEGQNVTLSCEQNLNHDAMYWYRQDPGQGLRLIYYSQIVNDFQKGDIAEGYSVSREKKESFPLTVTSAQKNPTAFYLCASSRTGRYNEQFFGPGTRLTVL.

The J gene is TRBJ1-1, the V gene TRBV7-9; no clear D. The CDR3 runs 14 residues. The V gene's germline CDR1 is SEHNR and CDR2 FQNEAQ (reference sequence). Trimming shortened V by 3 bases and J by 0 bases, and 8 bases separated the two germline ends. CDR3 nucleotide sequence: TGTGCCAGCAGCTTGGCACCAATGAACACTGAAGCTTTCTTT. Translated, it gives CASSLAPMNTEAFF. The whole variable domain, remainder taken from reference TRBV7-9 and TRBJ1-1, is DTGVSQNPRHKITKRGQNVTFRCDPISEHNRLYWYRQTLGQGPEFLTYFQNEAQLEKSRLLSDRFSAERPKGSFSTLEIQRTEQGDSAMYLCASSLAPMNTEAFFGQGTRLTVV.

This chain joins TRBV6-6 and TRBJ2-5; 8 positions match TRBD2. Germline CDR1 and CDR2: MNHNY and SVGAGI (reference sequence). This CDR3 contains 14 residues. The V gene end was trimmed by 5 bases and the J gene end by 2 bases; junction bases not matched to a gene: 4. The CDR3 bases are TGTGCCAGCAGTGCCGGGACTAGTCAAGAGACCCAGTACTTC. Encoded protein: CASSAGTSQETQYF.

The rearrangement uses TRBV7-2 and TRBJ2-5, with 14 nucleotides matching TRBD2. J was trimmed by 5 bases and V by 5 bases; bases with no gene match: 16. Looked up from germline, CDR1 is SGHTA and CDR2 is FQGNSA. This CDR3 is 19 amino acids long. The CDR3 DNA follows: TGTGCCAGCAGCGCCAGCGTCCTCCGACTAGCGGGGGGGCGGGAGACCCAGTACTTC. The encoded protein is CASSASVLRLAGGRETQYF.

The CDR3 DNA sequence: TGTGCAGAAATTTACAGGGTCACCGGGGAGCTGTTTTTT. Protein: CAEIYRVTGELFF. The chain couples TRBV10-3 to TRBJ2-2; D might be TRBD1 (6 bases). The CDR3 loop spans 13 amino acids. Germline CDR1 ENHRY, CDR2 SYGVKD.

The chain employs TRBV6-6 and TRBJ1-1; maybe TRBD1 (6 bases). The CDR3 consists of 14 residues. CDR1 and CDR2 (germline): MNHNY, SVGAGI (reference sequence). Trimming took 6 bases from V and 4 from J, leaving 15 bases between them. CDR3 nucleotide sequence: TGTGCCAGCAGACCAACAGGGTACGGCACTGAAGCTTTCTTT. This translates into CASRPTGYGTEAFF.

The rearrangement joins TRBV2 to TRBJ1-2, with D unclear. The germline CDR1 and CDR2 sequences are SNHLY and FYNNEI. V was clipped by 7 bases and J by 3 bases, with 6 bases between them. The CDR3 extends over 11 amino acids. CDR3 in DNA: TGTGCCAGCATCCGGGACTATGGCTACACCTTC. Translating it yields CASIRDYGYTF.

The chain carries TRBV7-3 and TRBJ2-1; D is uncertain. Germline CDR1 SGHTA, CDR2 FQGTGA. The CDR3 loop spans 13 amino acids. Trimming pared 1 base from V and 9 bases from J, leaving 10 bases between. Written as DNA, the CDR3 is TGTGCCAGCAGCTTAATGTTGACAAGTGAGCAGTTCTTC. Encoded protein: CASSLMLTSEQFF. Looking up the rest from reference TRBV7-3 and TRBJ2-1 gives the full variable domain: GAGVSQTPSNKVTEKGKYVELRCDPISGHTALYWYRQSLGQGPEFLIYFQGTGAADDSGLPNDRFFAVRPEGSVSTLKIQRTERGDSAVYLCASSLMLTSEQFFGPGTRLTVL.

The chain has TRBV6-2 or TRBV6-3 and TRBJ1-5; 8 bases agree with TRBD1. Germline CDR1 MNHEY, CDR2 SVGEGT. This CDR3 has 15 residues. With V trimmed by 9 bases and J by 2 bases, 9 bases remained unmatched. CDR3 sequence: CASSRTTGGNQPQHF. CDR3 nucleotide sequence: TGTGCCAGTAGTCGAACGACAGGGGGCAATCAGCCCCAGCATTTT.

This chain links TRBV6-2 or TRBV6-3 with TRBJ2-3; the match to TRBD2 covers 10 bases. V shed 0 bases and J 6 bases; nucleotides not matched to a gene: 12. The CDR3 is 18 amino acids. Germline CDR1 reads MNHEY; CDR2 reads SVGEGT. The CDR3 DNA follows: TGTGCCAGCAGTTACTCAACGAGTTCCCTAGCGGGGGTGGATACGCAGTATTTT. This encodes CASSYSTSSLAGVDTQYF.

This chain uses TRBV4-3 with TRBJ2-2, with 9 bases lining up with TRBD1. V lost 2 bases and J lost 5; bases outside the gene matches: 6. The CDR3 has 16 residues. Germline assignment: CDR1 LGHNA and CDR2 YSLEER. The CDR3 loop is CASSQTGGIVTGELFF. CDR3 in DNA: TGCGCCAGCAGCCAAACAGGGGGCATCGTAACCGGGGAGCTGTTTTTT.

This sequence joins TRBV4-1 and TRBJ2-5; 13 bases fit TRBD2. The V gene end was trimmed by 4 bases and the J gene end by 3 bases; junction bases not matched to a gene: 8. The CDR3 extends over 17 amino acids. Germline-derived CDR1 and CDR2 are MGHRA and YSYEKL. CDR3 protein: CASSRKGLAGKEETQYF. Here the CDR3 DNA reads TGCGCCAGCAGCCGCAAGGGACTAGCGGGAAAAGAAGAGACCCAGTACTTC.

This clone was recorded many times. The chain is built from TRBV12-3 or TRBV12-4 and TRBJ2-7, with D unresolved. V was clipped by 6 bases and J by 4 bases, with 10 bases between them. There are 12 residues in the CDR3. For the CDR3, the DNA is TGTGCCAGCAGAGAAGGAGAATACGAGCAGTACTTC. It is translated as CASREGEYEQYF.

The J gene is TRBJ2-2, the V gene TRBV7-3; D not certain. Trimming stripped 3 bases from V and 3 bases from J, with 5 bases between. The CDR3 extends over 13 amino acids. Germline values: CDR1 SGHTA, CDR2 FQGTGA. CDR3 residues: CASSLSYTGELFF. Written as DNA, the CDR3 is TGTGCCAGCAGCTTGAGTTACACCGGGGAGCTGTTTTTT.

The chain combines TRBV4-2 with TRBJ2-5; 12 positions match TRBD2. The V gene's germline CDR1 is LGHNA and CDR2 YNFKEQ. This CDR3 comprises 17 residues. Germline trimming cut 4 bases from V and 4 bases from J; bases unmatched to any gene: 10. The CDR3 spells CASSPAASGGAGETQYF. The CDR3, as DNA: TGTGCCAGCAGCCCGGCGGCTAGCGGGGGGGCCGGAGAGACCCAGTACTTC.